This T cell receptor beta chain was sequenced during a study of cytomegalovirus exposure and HLA in healthy donors. V was trimmed by 6 bases and J by 5 bases, leaving 11 bases between them. The CDR3 covers 13 residues. Per germline, CDR1 SEHNR and CDR2 FQNEAQ (reference sequence). 60 Vbeta and 13 Jbeta primers were used in PCR. Produced via immunoSEQ multiplex PCR; TCRdb's table is partial and in-frame only. Here the sample spans about 90,000 clones, 76% being singletons. Sequenced material: PBMCs. The chain is built from TRBV7-9 and TRBJ1-5; D might be TRBD1 (6 bases). The origin of this receptor is a woman aged 60-70 years in good health and CMV-seropositive. CDR3 amino acids: CASRQGPDQPQHF. The CDR3 DNA reads TGTGCCAGCAGACAGGGACCGGATCAGCCCCAGCATTTT.